This T cell receptor beta chain stems from a study of human T cells and chemical hapten exposure. Study information: For the roughly 25-week duration of the study, patients were given weekly doses of diphenylcyclopropenone on the scalp. Small differences in pooled library volume mainly drove the variation in TCR yields per sample.

Specified time point: patch test 3, about 24 weeks after DPC sensitization. The sample's treatment: therapeutic diphenylcyclopropenone sensitization with weekly scalp DPC. Investigators collected blood before applying each patch test. The starting material, unfractionated whole blood, was used for total RNA extraction. TCRdb reprocessed the RACE reads with MiXCR, giving one entry per CDR3 protein. The sample has roughly 64,000 distinct CDR3 sequences, 8% to 13% seen once; the top ten hold around 2.1%. Looked up from germline, CDR1 is SGHTA and CDR2 is FQGNSA. The CDR3 consists of 16 residues. Trimming removed 3 bases at V and 0 bases at J, with 9 bases between.

The clonotype originates from a woman aged 25-40 years with alopecia areata. Some clones in this sample may be carry-over from other donors' samples. Sequencing used whole blood, obtained in connection with sensitization to the hapten diphenylcyclopropenone (DPC). This sequence joins TRBV7-2 and TRBJ2-6; D gene unclear. CDR3 region: CASSFRFSSGANVLTF. In nucleotides, the CDR3 is TGTGCCAGCAGCTTCCGATTTAGCTCTGGGGCCAACGTCCTGACTTTC.